Presented here are 10 T cell receptor beta chains from one specimen sequenced in a study of CD8+ T cells in alopecia areata. Treatment defined: oral pan-JAK inhibitor, 5-10 mg twice daily. Isolated RNA was reverse transcribed into cDNA used as the sequencing template. Assay: immunoSEQ multiplex PCR; the TCRdb copy retains only in-frame clones and omits some. Of some 80,000 clones listed, 60% to 70% are singletons. Sequencing used CD8+ T cells sorted from blood, obtained at week 24, from a patient treated with tofacitinib. The origin of the receptors is a human donor with alopecia areata.

The chain couples TRBV7-6 to TRBJ2-3; D is undetermined. This CDR3 contains 16 residues. Trimming removed 4 bases from V and 3 bases from J, with 17 bases in between. Germline V gives CDR1 SGHVS, CDR2 FNYEAQ. DNA for the CDR3: TGTGCCAGCAGCTATGGAACCAACACTCGGACAGATACGCAGTATTTT. Translated, it gives CASSYGTNTRTDTQYF.

The chain joins TRBV7-3 to TRBJ2-2; D uncertain. Looked up from germline, CDR1 is SGHTA and CDR2 is FQGTGA. The V end was cut by 3 bases, the J end by 6 bases, with 8 bases between. This CDR3 region has 13 residues. CDR3 in amino acids: CASSFSVSGELFF. The CDR3 coding sequence is TGTGCCAGCAGCTTTTCGGTTTCCGGGGAGCTGTTTTTT.

The chain recombines TRBV27 with TRBJ2-1, with 10 bases lining up with TRBD2. Germline values: CDR1 MNHEY, CDR2 SMNVEV (reference sequence). This CDR3 is 14 amino acids long. The J segment lost 5 bases and the V segment lost 6 bases, leaving 4 bases of the junction unmatched. Here the CDR3 DNA reads TGTGCCAGCAGCATTGGACTAGCGGACAATGAGCAGTTCTTC. Encoded protein: CASSIGLADNEQFF.

This sequence joins TRBV4-3 and TRBJ2-3; 8 bases are a match to TRBD2. J was trimmed by 0 bases and V by 2 bases; bases with no gene match: 4. Germline V CDR1 and CDR2: LGHNA, YSLEER. This CDR3 is 16 amino acids long. The CDR3 is CASSQLAGTSTDTQYF. CDR3 bases: TGCGCCAGCAGCCAACTAGCGGGTACTAGCACAGATACGCAGTATTTT.

The V and J genes are TRBV4-1 and TRBJ1-2; no clear D. Deletions cut 0 bases from V and 8 bases from J, with 10 bases between. From germline, CDR1 is MGHRA and CDR2 YSYEKL. This CDR3 is 13 amino acids long. The CDR3 DNA is TGCGCCAGCAGCCAAGATATTGTATGGGGCTACACCTTC. Encoded protein: CASSQDIVWGYTF.

This sequence joins TRBV15 and TRBJ2-3, with 9 bases aligning to TRBD2. CDR1 is LNHNV and CDR2 is YYDKDF in the germline V gene (reference sequence). The trim removed 0 bases at V and 4 bases at J, leaving 11 bases unmatched. The CDR3 runs 18 residues. The CDR3 protein is CATSRDGDERGDADTQYF. The CDR3 region has the DNA TGTGCCACCAGCAGAGATGGTGATGAGCGGGGGGACGCAGATACGCAGTATTTT. The complete variable domain, with remaining parts taken from reference TRBV15 and TRBJ2-3, reads DAMVIQNPRYQVTQFGKPVTLSCSQTLNHNVMYWYQQKSSQAPKLLFHYYDKDFNNEADTPDNFQSRRPNTSFCFLDIRSPGLGDTAMYLCATSRDGDERGDADTQYFGPGTRLTVL.

V gene TRBV15 combines with J gene TRBJ2-7, with TRBD2 identical over 7 bases. V was pared by 3 bases and J by 4 bases, with 9 bases of the junction left unmatched. Germline lookup yields CDR1 LNHNV and CDR2 YYDKDF (reference sequence). The CDR3 contains 15 residues. The CDR3 DNA reads as TGTGCCACCAGCAGGATAACGGGGGGTGAATACGAGCAGTACTTC. Its protein is CATSRITGGEYEQYF.

The chain uses TRBV9 and TRBJ2-7; D may be TRBD1 (6 bases). The CDR3 spans 12 residues. CDR1 is SGDLS and CDR2 is YYNGEE in the germline V gene. With 5 bases removed from V and 5 bases from J, the gap between germline ends came to 11 bases. In DNA form, the CDR3 reads TGTGCCAGCAGTTTAGGGGGAGACGAGCAGTACTTC. Its translation: CASSLGGDEQYF.

The CDR3 spells CASSQVWGNEQFF. The CDR3 coding sequence is TGTGCCAGCAGCCAAGTATGGGGGAATGAGCAGTTCTTC. V is TRBV14 and J is TRBJ2-1; TRBD1 or TRBD2 may be the D gene (5 bases each). Germline V lookup: CDR1 SGHDN, CDR2 FVKESK. Between the trimmed V and J ends, which lost 1 base and 7 bases, there was a span of 8 bases. This CDR3 contains 13 residues.

The V call is TRBV9, the J call TRBJ2-5; 7 bases are a match to TRBD2. This CDR3 has 16 amino acids. Losses at the gene ends were 3 bases for V and 2 bases for J; bases not matched to a gene: 10. CDR1 is SGDLS and CDR2 is YYNGEE in the germline V gene. DNA of the CDR3: TGTGCCAGCAGCGGGCTAGGTCTAGCGGTTCAAGAGACCCAGTACTTC. This encodes CASSGLGLAVQETQYF.